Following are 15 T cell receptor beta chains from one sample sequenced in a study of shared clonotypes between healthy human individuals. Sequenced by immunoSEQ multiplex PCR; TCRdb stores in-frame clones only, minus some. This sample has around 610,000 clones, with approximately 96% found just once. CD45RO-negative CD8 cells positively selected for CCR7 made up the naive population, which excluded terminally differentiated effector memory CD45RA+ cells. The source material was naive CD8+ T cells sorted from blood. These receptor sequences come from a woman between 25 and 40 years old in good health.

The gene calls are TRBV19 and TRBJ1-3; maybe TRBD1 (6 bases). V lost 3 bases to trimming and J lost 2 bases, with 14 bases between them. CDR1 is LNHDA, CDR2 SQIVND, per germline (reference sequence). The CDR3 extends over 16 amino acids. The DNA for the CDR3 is TGTGCCAGTAGTATGTTGGCAGGGGCTACTGGAAACACCATATATTTT. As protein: CASSMLAGATGNTIYF. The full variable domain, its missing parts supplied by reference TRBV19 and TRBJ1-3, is DGGITQSPKYLFRKEGQNVTLSCEQNLNHDAMYWYRQDPGQGLRLIYYSQIVNDFQKGDIAEGYSVSREKKESFPLTVTSAQKNPTAFYLCASSMLAGATGNTIYFGEGSWLTVV.

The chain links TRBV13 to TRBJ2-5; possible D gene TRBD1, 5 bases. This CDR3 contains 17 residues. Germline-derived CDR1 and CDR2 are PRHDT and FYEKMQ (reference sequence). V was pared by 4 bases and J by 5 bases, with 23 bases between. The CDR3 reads CASSSHMAGRVAETQYF. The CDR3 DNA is TGTGCCAGCAGCTCGCACATGGCAGGCAGGGTGGCGGAGACCCAGTACTTC.

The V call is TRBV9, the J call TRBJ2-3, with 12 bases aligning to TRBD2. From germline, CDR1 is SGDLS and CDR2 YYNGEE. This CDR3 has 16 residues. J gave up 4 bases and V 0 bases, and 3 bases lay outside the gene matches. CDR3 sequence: CASSVAGLAGPDTQYF. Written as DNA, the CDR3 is TGTGCCAGCAGCGTAGCAGGACTAGCGGGACCAGATACGCAGTATTTT.

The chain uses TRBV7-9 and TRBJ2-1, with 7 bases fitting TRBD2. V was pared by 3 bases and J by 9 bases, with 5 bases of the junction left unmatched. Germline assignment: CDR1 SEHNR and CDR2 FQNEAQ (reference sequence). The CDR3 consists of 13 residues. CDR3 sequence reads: CASSFGTTSEQFF. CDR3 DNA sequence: TGTGCCAGCAGCTTTGGGACTACATCTGAGCAGTTCTTC.

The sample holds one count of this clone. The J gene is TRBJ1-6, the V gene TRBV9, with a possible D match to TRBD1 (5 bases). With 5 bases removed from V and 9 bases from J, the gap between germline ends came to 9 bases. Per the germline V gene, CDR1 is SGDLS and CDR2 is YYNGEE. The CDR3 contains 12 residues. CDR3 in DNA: TGTGCCAGCAGTGGGGGGGGTTCACCCCTCCACTTT. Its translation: CASSGGGSPLHF.

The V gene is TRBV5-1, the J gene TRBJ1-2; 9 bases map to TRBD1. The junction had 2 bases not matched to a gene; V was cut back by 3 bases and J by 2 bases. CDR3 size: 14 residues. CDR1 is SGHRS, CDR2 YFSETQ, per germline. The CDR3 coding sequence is TGCGCCAGCAGCTCGGGGACAGGGAACTATGGCTACACCTTC. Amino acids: CASSSGTGNYGYTF.

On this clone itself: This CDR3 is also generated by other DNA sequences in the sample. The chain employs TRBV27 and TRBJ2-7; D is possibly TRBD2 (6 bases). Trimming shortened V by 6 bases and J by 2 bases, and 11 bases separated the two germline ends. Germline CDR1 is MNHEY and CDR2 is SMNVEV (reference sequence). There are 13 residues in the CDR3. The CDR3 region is CASSPGLAYEQYF. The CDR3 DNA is TGTGCCAGCAGCCCGGGACTGGCCTACGAGCAGTACTTC.

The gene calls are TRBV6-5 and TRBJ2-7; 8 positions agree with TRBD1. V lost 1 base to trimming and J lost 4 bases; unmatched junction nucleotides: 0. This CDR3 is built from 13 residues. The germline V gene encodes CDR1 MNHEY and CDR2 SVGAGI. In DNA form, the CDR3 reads TGTGCCAGCAGTTACTACAGGGGGTACGAGCAGTACTTC. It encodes CASSYYRGYEQYF.

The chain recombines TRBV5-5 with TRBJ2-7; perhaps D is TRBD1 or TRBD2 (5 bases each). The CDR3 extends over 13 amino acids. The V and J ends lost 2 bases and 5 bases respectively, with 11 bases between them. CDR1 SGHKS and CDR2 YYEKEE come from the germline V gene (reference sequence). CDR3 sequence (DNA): TGTGCCAGCAGCTTTTGGGGGATCAACGAGCAGTACTTC. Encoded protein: CASSFWGINEQYF.

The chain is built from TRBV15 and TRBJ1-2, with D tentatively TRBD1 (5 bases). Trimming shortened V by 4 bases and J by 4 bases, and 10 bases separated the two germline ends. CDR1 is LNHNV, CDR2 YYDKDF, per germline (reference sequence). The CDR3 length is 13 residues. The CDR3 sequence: CATSTGTPYGYTF. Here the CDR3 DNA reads TGTGCCACCAGCACCGGGACCCCCTATGGCTACACCTTC.

The CDR3: CASSPTRVRLDGYTF. CDR3 bases: TGTGCCAGCAGTCCAACCAGGGTAAGGTTGGATGGCTACACCTTC. The chain has TRBV27 and TRBJ1-2; tentative D call: TRBD1 (5 bases). Trimming left V 5 bases short and J 6 bases short, with 19 bases between. The CDR3 totals 15 residues. CDR1 is MNHEY and CDR2 is SMNVEV in the germline V gene (reference sequence).

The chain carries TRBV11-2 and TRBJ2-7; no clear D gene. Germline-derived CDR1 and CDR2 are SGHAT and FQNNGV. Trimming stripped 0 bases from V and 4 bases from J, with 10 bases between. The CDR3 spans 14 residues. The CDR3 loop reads CASSLDVRSYEQYF. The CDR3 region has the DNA TGTGCCAGCAGCTTAGACGTTCGGTCATACGAGCAGTACTTC.

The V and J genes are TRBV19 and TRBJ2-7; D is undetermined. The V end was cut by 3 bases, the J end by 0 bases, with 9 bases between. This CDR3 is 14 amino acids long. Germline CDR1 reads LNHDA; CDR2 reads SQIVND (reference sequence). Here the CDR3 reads CASSMQGSSYEQYF. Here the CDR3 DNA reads TGTGCCAGTAGTATGCAAGGAAGCTCCTACGAGCAGTACTTC.

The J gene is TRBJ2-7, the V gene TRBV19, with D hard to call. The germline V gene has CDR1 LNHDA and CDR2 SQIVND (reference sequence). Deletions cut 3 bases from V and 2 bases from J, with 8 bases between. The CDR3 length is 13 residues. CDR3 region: CASSIGVAYEQYF. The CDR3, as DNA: TGTGCCAGTAGTATTGGGGTCGCCTACGAGCAGTACTTC.

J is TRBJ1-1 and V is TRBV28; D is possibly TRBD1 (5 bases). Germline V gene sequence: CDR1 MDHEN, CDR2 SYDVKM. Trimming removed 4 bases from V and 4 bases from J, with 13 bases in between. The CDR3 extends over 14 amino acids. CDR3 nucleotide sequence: TGTGCCAGCAGTTCAGTCGGGGGTGGCACTGAAGCTTTCTTT. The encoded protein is CASSSVGGGTEAFF.